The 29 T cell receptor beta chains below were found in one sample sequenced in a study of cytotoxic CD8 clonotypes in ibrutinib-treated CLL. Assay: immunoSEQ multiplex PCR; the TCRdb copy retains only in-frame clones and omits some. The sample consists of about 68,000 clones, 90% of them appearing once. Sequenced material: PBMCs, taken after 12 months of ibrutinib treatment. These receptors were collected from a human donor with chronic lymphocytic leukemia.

The DNA for the CDR3 is TGTGCCAGCAGCTCACTAGTCCCCGGGGAGCTGTTTTTT. Amino acid sequence: CASSSLVPGELFF. The V and J genes are TRBV7-3 and TRBJ2-2; D is possibly TRBD2 (5 bases). Trimming cost V 4 bases and J 6 bases, with 9 bases left between them. CDR1 is SGHTA, CDR2 FQGTGA, per germline. This CDR3 is 13 amino acids long. The whole variable domain, remainder taken from reference TRBV7-3 and TRBJ2-2, is GAGVSQTPSNKVTEKGKYVELRCDPISGHTALYWYRQSLGQGPEFLIYFQGTGAADDSGLPNDRFFAVRPEGSVSTLKIQRTERGDSAVYLCASSSLVPGELFFGEGSRLTVL.

CDR3 residues: CASIRVGGKSTGELFF. The CDR3 DNA is TGTGCCTCTATACGAGTCGGGGGCAAGAGCACCGGGGAGCTGTTTTTT. V and J are TRBV19 and TRBJ2-2; D tentatively reads TRBD1 or TRBD2 (6 bases each). CDR1 is LNHDA and CDR2 is SQIVND in the germline V gene (reference sequence). The CDR3 runs to 16 residues. The V end was cut by 11 bases, the J end by 4 bases, with 23 bases between.

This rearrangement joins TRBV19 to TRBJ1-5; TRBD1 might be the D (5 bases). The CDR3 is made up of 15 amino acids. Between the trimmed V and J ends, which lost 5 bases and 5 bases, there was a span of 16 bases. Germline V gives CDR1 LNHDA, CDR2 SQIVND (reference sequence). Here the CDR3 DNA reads TGTGCCAGTAGTCCCATAGACAGTGGGGATCAGCCCCAGCATTTT. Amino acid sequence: CASSPIDSGDQPQHF.

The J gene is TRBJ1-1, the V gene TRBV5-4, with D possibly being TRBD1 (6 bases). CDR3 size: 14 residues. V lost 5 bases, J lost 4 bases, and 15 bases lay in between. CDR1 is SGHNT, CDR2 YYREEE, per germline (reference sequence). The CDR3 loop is CASRRQTGTTEAFF. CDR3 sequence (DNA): TGTGCCAGCAGGAGACAAACAGGGACCACTGAAGCTTTCTTT.

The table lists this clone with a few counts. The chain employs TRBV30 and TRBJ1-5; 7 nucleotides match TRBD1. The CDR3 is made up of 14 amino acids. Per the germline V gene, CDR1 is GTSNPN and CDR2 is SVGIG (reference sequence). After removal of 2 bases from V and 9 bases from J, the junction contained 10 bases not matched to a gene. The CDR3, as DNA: TGTGCCTGGAGTCCATCCGGGACAGTATCGCCCCAGCATTTT. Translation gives CAWSPSGTVSPQHF.

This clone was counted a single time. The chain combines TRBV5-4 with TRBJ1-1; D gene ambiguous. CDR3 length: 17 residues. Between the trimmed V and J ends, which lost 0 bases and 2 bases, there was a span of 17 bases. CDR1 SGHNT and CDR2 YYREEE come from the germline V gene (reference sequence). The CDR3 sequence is CASSLEYSRGLNTEAFF. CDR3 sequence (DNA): TGTGCCAGCAGCTTGGAATATTCTCGGGGTTTAAACACTGAAGCTTTCTTT.

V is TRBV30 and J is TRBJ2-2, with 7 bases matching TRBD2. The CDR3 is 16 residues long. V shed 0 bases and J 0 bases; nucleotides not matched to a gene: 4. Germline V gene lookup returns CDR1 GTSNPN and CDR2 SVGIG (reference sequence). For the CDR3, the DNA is TGTGCCTGGAGTGTAGCGACTAGCACGAACACCGGGGAGCTGTTTTTT. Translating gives CAWSVATSTNTGELFF. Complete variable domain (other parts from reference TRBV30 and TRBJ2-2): SQTIHQWPATLVQPVGSPLSLECTVEGTSNPNLYWYRQAAGRGLQLLFYSVGIGQISSEVPQNLSASRPQDRQFILSSKKLLLSDSGFYLCAWSVATSTNTGELFFGEGSRLTVL.

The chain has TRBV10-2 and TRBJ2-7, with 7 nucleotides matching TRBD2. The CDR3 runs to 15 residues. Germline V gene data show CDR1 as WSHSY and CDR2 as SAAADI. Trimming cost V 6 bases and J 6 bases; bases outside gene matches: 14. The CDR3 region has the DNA TGCGCCAGCAGGGTTGGACTAGACCCGATGGGCGAGCAGTACTTC. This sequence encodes CASRVGLDPMGEQYF.

The CDR3 spells CASSADGQMNTEAFF. The CDR3 DNA follows: TGTGCCAGCAGCGCCGACGGGCAGATGAACACTGAAGCTTTCTTT. J is TRBJ1-1 and V is TRBV7-3; D uncertain. The V gene lost 5 bases and the J gene lost 0 bases, with 13 bases spanning the gap. The CDR3 is 15 residues long. CDR1 and CDR2 (germline): SGHTA, FQGTGA.

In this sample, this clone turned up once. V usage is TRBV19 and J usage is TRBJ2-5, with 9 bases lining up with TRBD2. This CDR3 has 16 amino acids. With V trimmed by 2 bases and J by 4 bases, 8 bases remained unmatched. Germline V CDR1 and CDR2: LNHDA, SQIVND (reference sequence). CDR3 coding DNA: TGTGCCAGTAGTATACGGCGGGGCGGGAGGGCAGAGACCCAGTACTTC. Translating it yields CASSIRRGGRAETQYF.

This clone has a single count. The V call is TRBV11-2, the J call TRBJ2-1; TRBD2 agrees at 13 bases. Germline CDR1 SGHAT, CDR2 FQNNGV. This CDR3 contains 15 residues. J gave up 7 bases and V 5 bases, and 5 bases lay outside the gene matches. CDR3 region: CASSILAGGPNEQFF. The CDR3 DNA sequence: TGTGCCAGCAGCATACTAGCGGGAGGGCCGAATGAGCAGTTCTTC. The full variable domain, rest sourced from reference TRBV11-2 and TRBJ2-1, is EAGVAQSPRYKIIEKRQSVAFWCNPISGHATLYWYQQILGQGPKLLIQFQNNGVVDDSQLPKDRFSAERLKGVDSTLKIQPAKLEDSAVYLCASSILAGGPNEQFFGPGTRLTVL.

The CDR3 loop reads CASSIWASGSYEQYF. The CDR3 DNA sequence: TGTGCCAGTAGTATATGGGCTAGCGGATCCTACGAGCAGTACTTC. This chain connects TRBV19 to TRBJ2-7, with 7 positions matching TRBD2. V gave up 2 bases and J gave up 1 base; unmatched junction bases: 5. The CDR3 contains 15 residues. The germline V gene has CDR1 LNHDA and CDR2 SQIVND (reference sequence).

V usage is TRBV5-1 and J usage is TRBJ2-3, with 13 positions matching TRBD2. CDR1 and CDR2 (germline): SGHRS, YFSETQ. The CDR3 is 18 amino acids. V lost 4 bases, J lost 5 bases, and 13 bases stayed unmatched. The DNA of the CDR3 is TGCGCCAGCAGCGCATGGACTAGCGGGAGCGGTCTGGGAGATACGCAGTATTTT. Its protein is CASSAWTSGSGLGDTQYF.

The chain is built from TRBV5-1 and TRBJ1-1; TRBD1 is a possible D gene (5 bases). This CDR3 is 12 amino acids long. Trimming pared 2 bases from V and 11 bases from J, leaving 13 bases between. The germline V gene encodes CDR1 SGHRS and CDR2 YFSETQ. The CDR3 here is CASSFDNWGAFF. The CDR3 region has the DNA TGCGCCAGCAGCTTCGATAACTGGGGCGCTTTCTTT.

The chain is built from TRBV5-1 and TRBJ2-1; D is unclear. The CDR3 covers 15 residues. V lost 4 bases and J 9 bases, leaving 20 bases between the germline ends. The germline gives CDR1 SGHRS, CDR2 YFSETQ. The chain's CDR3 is CASSGEKRIPFEQFF. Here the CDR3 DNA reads TGCGCCAGCAGCGGAGAGAAGAGAATTCCCTTTGAGCAGTTCTTC.

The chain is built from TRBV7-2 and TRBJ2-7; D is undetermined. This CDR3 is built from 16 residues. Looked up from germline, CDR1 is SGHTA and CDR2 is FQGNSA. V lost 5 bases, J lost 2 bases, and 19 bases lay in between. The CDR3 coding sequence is TGTGCCAGCAGCCCCGCGTCGCGCAATGGACCCTACGAGCAGTACTTC. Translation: CASSPASRNGPYEQYF.

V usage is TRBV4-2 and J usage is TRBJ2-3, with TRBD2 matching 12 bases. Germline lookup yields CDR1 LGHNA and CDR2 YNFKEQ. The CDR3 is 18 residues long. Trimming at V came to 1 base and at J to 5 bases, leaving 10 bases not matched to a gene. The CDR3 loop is CASSQGRGLAGAQDTQYF. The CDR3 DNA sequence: TGTGCCAGCAGCCAAGGCCGGGGACTAGCGGGTGCACAAGATACGCAGTATTTT.

CDR3 DNA: TGCGCCAGCAGCTTGGGACAGGGTAGGATGAACACTGAAGCTTTCTTT. As protein: CASSLGQGRMNTEAFF. The chain has TRBV5-1 and TRBJ1-1; 7 bases are a match to TRBD1. The V and J ends lost 0 bases and 0 bases, in that order; junction bases with no gene match: 5. The germline V gene encodes CDR1 SGHRS and CDR2 YFSETQ. The CDR3 totals 16 residues. Full variable domain (missing parts from reference TRBV5-1 and TRBJ1-1): KAGVTQTPRYLIKTRGQQVTLSCSPISGHRSVSWYQQTPGQGLQFLFEYFSETQRNKGNFPGRFSGRQFSNSRSEMNVSTLELGDSALYLCASSLGQGRMNTEAFFGQGTRLTVV.

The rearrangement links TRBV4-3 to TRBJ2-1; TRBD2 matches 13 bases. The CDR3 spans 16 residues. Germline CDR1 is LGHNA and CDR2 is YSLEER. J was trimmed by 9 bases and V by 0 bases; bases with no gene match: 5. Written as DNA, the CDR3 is TGCGCCAGCAGCCAAGATTCGGGACTAGCGGGACTTGAGCAGTTCTTC. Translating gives CASSQDSGLAGLEQFF.

In nucleotides, the CDR3 is TGTGCCAGCTTGGGGGTGCCTTTCTACGAGCAGTACTTC. It is translated as CASLGVPFYEQYF. The V gene is TRBV2, the J gene TRBJ2-7; D may correspond to TRBD1 or TRBD2 (5 bases each). V was trimmed by 8 bases and J by 3 bases, leaving 14 bases between them. The V gene's germline CDR1 is SNHLY and CDR2 FYNNEI. The CDR3 has 13 residues.

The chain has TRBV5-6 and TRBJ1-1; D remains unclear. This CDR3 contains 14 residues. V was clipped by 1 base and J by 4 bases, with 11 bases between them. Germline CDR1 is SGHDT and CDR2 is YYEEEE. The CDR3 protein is CASSLNAWGTEAFF. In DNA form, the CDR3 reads TGTGCCAGCAGCTTGAATGCCTGGGGCACTGAAGCTTTCTTT.

The CDR3 loop is CASSVEGIDSYEQYF. In DNA, the CDR3 is TGTGCCAGCAGCGTAGAGGGGATAGATTCCTACGAGCAGTACTTC. The rearrangement uses TRBV9 and TRBJ2-7; the D gene is possibly TRBD1 (5 bases). V dropped 0 bases and J dropped 1 base, with 11 bases sitting between them. CDR3 length: 15 amino acids. Germline V CDR1 and CDR2: SGDLS, YYNGEE.

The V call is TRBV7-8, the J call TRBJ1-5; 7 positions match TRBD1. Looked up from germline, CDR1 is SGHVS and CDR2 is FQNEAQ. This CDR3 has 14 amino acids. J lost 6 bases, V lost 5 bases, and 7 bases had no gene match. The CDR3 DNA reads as TGTGCCAGCAGCCTACAGGGGAGGATTCAGCCCCAGCATTTT. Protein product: CASSLQGRIQPQHF.

The CDR3 DNA is TGTGCCTGGAGTGATCCCCCACTGGCCAACGTCCTGACTTTC. Its protein product is CAWSDPPLANVLTF. The chain uses TRBV30 and TRBJ2-6; D gene uncertain. The germline V and J ends were trimmed by 1 base and 6 bases, with 10 bases remaining between them. Germline values: CDR1 GTSNPN, CDR2 SVGIG (reference sequence). CDR3 length equals 14 residues. Combining the CDR3 with reference TRBV30 and TRBJ2-6 gives the whole variable domain SQTIHQWPATLVQPVGSPLSLECTVEGTSNPNLYWYRQAAGRGLQLLFYSVGIGQISSEVPQNLSASRPQDRQFILSSKKLLLSDSGFYLCAWSDPPLANVLTFGAGSRLTVL.

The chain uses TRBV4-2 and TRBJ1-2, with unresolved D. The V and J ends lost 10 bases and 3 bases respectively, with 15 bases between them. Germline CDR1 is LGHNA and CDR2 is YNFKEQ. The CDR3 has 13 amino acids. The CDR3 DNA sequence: TGTGCCACTAGGTCGTGGAGGGACTATGGCTACACCTTC. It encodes CATRSWRDYGYTF.

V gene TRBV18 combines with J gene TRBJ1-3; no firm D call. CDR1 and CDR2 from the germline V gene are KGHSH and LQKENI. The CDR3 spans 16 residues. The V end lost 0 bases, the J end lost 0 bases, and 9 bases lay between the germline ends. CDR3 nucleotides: TGTGCCAGCTCACCACCAGCGGTAGACTCTGGAAACACCATATATTTT. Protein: CASSPPAVDSGNTIYF. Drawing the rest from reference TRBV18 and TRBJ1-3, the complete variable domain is NAGVMQNPRHLVRRRGQEARLRCSPMKGHSHVYWYRQLPEEGLKFMVYLQKENIIDESGMPKERFSAEFPKEGPSILRIQQVVRGDSAAYFCASSPPAVDSGNTIYFGEGSWLTVV.

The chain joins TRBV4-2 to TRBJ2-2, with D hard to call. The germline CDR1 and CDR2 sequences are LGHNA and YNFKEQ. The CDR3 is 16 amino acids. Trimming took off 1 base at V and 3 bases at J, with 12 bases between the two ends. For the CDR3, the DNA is TGTGCCAGCAGCCAAGGTGGAACCCCCGACACCGGGGAGCTGTTTTTT. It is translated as CASSQGGTPDTGELFF.

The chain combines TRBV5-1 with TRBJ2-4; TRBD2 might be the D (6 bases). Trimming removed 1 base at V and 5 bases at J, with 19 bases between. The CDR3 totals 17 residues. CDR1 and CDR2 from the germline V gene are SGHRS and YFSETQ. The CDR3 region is CASSLSIGGNIQNIQYF. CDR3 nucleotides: TGCGCCAGCAGCTTGAGTATTGGCGGGAATATCCAAAACATTCAGTACTTC.

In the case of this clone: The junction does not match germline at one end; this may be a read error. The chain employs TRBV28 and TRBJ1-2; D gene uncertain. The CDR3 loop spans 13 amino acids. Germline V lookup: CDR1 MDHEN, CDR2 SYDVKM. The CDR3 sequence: CASSPPDSRSPYF. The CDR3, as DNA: TGTGCCAGCAGTCCCCCGGACTCCCGATCCCCTTACTTC.